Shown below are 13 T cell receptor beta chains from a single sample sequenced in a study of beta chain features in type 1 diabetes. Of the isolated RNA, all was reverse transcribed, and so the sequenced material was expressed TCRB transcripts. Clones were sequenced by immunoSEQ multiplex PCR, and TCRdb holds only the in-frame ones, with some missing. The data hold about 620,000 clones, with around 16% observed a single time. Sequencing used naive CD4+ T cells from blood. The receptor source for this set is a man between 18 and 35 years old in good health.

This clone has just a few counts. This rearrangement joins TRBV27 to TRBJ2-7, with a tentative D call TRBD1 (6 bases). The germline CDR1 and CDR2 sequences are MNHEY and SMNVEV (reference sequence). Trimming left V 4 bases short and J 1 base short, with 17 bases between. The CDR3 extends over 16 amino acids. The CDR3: CASSSPTGTTSYEQYF. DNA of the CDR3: TGTGCCAGCAGTTCACCTACCGGGACAACGTCCTACGAGCAGTACTTC.

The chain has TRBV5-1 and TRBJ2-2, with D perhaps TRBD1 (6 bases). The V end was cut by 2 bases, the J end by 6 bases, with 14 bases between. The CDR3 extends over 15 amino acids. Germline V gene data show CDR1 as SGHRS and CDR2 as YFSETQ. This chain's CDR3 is CASSFGTPGAGELFF. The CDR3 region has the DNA TGCGCCAGCAGCTTCGGGACGCCAGGGGCCGGGGAGCTGTTTTTT.

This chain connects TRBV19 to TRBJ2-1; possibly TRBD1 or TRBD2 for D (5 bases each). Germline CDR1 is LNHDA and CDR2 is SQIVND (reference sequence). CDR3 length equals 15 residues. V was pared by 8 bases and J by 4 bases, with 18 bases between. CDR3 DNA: TGTGCCAGTTCCCCGTCCCGGGGCGGGTACAATGAGCAGTTCTTC. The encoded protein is CASSPSRGGYNEQFF.

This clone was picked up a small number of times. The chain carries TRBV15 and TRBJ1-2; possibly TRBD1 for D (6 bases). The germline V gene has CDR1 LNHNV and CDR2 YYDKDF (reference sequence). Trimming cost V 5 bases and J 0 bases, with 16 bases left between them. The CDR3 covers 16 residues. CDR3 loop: CATSREAGATNYGYTF. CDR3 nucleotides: TGTGCCACCAGCCGGGAGGCAGGGGCGACTAACTATGGCTACACCTTC.

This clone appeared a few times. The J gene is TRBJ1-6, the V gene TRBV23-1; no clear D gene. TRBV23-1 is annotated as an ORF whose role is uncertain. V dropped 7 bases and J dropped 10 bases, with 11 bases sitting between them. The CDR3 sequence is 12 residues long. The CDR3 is CASTSEDSPLHF. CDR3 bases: TGCGCCAGCACCTCCGAGGACTCACCCCTCCACTTT.

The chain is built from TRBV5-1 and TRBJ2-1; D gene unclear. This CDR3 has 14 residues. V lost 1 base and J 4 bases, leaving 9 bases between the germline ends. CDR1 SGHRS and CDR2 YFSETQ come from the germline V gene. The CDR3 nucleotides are TGCGCCAGCAGCTTGCCGGACCTGTACAATGAGCAGTTCTTC. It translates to CASSLPDLYNEQFF.

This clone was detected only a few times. CDR3 residues: CASRRKGVNEQFF. The CDR3 bases are TGTGCCAGTAGGAGGAAGGGGGTAAATGAGCAGTTCTTC. This chain joins TRBV19 and TRBJ2-1; TRBD1 might be the D (6 bases). CDR3 length equals 13 residues. Germline V CDR1 and CDR2: LNHDA, SQIVND (reference sequence). Trimming left V 6 bases short and J 7 bases short, with 13 bases between.

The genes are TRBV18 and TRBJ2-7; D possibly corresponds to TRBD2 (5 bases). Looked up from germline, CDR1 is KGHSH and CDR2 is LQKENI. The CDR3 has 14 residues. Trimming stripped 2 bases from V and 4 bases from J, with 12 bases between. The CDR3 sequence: CASSPTGISYEQYF. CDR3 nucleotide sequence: TGTGCCAGCTCACCAACCGGGATCTCTTACGAGCAGTACTTC.

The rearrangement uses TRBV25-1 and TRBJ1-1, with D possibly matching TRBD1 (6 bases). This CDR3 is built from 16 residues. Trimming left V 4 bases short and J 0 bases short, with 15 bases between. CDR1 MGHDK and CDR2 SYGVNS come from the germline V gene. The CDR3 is CASSVRVGGVNTEAFF. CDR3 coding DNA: TGTGCCAGCAGTGTTCGGGTAGGGGGGGTGAACACTGAAGCTTTCTTT.

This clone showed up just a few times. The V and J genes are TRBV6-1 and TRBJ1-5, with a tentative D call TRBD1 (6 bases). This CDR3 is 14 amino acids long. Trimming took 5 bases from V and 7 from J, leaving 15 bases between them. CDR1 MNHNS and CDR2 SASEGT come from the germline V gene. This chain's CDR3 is CASSKRDTEQPQHF. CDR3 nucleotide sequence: TGTGCCAGCAGTAAACGGGACACCGAACAGCCCCAGCATTTT.

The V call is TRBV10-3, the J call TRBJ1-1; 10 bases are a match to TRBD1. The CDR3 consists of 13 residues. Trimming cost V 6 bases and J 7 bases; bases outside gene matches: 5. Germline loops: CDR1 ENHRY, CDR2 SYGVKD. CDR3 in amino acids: CAISAGTGDEAFF. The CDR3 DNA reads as TGTGCCATCAGCGCCGGGACAGGGGATGAAGCTTTCTTT.

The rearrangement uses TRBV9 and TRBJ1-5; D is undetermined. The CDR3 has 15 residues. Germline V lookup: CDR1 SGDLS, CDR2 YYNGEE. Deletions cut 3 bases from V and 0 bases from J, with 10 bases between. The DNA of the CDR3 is TGTGCCAGCAGCGCGGGCGGCCATAGCAATCAGCCCCAGCATTTT. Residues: CASSAGGHSNQPQHF.

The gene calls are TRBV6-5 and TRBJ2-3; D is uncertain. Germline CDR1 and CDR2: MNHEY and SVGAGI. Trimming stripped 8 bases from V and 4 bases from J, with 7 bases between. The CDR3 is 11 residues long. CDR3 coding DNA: TGTGCCAGCGGTGCCTCAGATACGCAGTATTTT. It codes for CASGASDTQYF.